These T cell receptor beta chains were read from a single sample in a study of control samples from healthy donors and cancer patients. Some clones are missing from TCRdb's copy, which holds only in-frame ones; the method was immunoSEQ multiplex PCR. The repertoire holds 130,000 or so clones, with approximately 94% as singletons. The sequenced sample consisted of blood. Every receptor here comes from a man between 40 and 49 years old in good health. The CDR3 runs from the conserved cysteine through the conserved F or W.

J	V	CDR3
TRBJ1-3	TRBV5-4	CASSIQGSGNTIYF
TRBJ2-7	TRBV4-2	CASSQDSAGGNYEQYF
TRBJ1-1	TRBV6-5	CATAVTEKAFF
TRBJ1-1	TRBV6-1	CASSGTEAFF
TRBJ1-5	TRBV5-6	CASSMTGWNQPQHF
TRBJ2-7	TRBV12-3/TRBV12-4	CASSLGTYEQYF
TRBJ2-1	TRBV7-3	CASSLDLRADNEQFF
TRBJ1-2	TRBV2	CASSRTGGANYGYTF
TRBJ2-1	TRBV6-4	CASSVASGGPYNEQFF
TRBJ1-4	TRBV7-9	CASSLYGAEKLFF
TRBJ1-4	TRBV2	CASSEEGSTNEKLFF
TRBJ2-3	TRBV6-4	CASSERGTGTDTQYF
TRBJ2-7	TRBV11-1	CASSLDGVYEQYF
TRBJ1-2	TRBV7-9	CASSPSKGSPGGYTF
TRBJ1-1	TRBV10-3	CAISKTGREETEAFF
TRBJ2-7	TRBV4-2	CASSPLGGPYEQYF
TRBJ2-1	TRBV11-1	CASSARAGALGDEQFF
TRBJ2-3	TRBV5-1	CASSPSARATADTQYF
TRBJ1-2	TRBV19	CASSPRTDHYGYTF
TRBJ2-7	TRBV28	CASRPGHIYEQYF
TRBJ2-2	TRBV28	CASSLQSRITGELFF
TRBJ2-3	TRBV7-9	CASSLRGDHTDTQYF
TRBJ1-5	TRBV9	CASSVAGLGNQPQHF
TRBJ2-6	TRBV11-2	CASSPNYVLTF
TRBJ1-4	TRBV19	CASRREGGNEKLFF
TRBJ1-1	TRBV5-6	CASSSPSGGTGTEAFF
TRBJ2-7	TRBV10-3	CAITDTYEQYF
TRBJ1-1	TRBV7-9	CASSRDRGGIMNTEAFF
TRBJ2-3	TRBV24-1	CASSTSEEADTQYF
TRBJ2-5	TRBV6-5	CASSYGQGAIETQYF
TRBJ1-1	TRBV3-1/TRBV3-2	CASSQDPDREAFF
TRBJ1-2	TRBV5-6	CASSPWGKAYGYTF
TRBJ2-1	TRBV28	CASSLVRGPSRANPYNEQFF
TRBJ1-5	TRBV7-9	CASSSDRAQPQHF
TRBJ1-5	TRBV6-2/TRBV6-3	CASSPGVNNQPQHF
TRBJ2-7	TRBV13	CASSPGQGWEQYF
TRBJ1-1	TRBV7-9	CASSFISTGGSEAFF
TRBJ2-2	TRBV7-9	CASSLNPGGSTGELFF
TRBJ2-2	TRBV30	CAYHRGRDTGELFF
TRBJ2-5	TRBV4-1	CASSQVKETQYF
TRBJ1-4	TRBV9	CASSAGTTGNEKLFF
TRBJ2-2	TRBV6-5	CASSLRVEVAGELFF
TRBJ2-2	TRBV7-9	CASSFLDVTGQNTGELFF
TRBJ2-3	TRBV6-5	CASTERDRSTDTQYF
TRBJ1-1	TRBV9	CASSPQAQTGGTEAFF
TRBJ1-2	TRBV5-1	CASSRGQGGDYGYTF
TRBJ2-1	TRBV28	CASRTPGLNEQFF
TRBJ2-5	TRBV24-1	CATSDKGGGETQYF
TRBJ2-3	TRBV6-5	CASSYGGVSTDTQYF
TRBJ2-7	TRBV6-5	CASSYSRTSEPYEQYF
TRBJ1-1	TRBV5-4	CASRTLGTSNTEAFF
TRBJ2-7	TRBV10-3	CAIKRDRGLDEQYF
TRBJ1-4	TRBV11-2	CASSLGGPGGSSLFF
TRBJ2-7	TRBV7-2	CASSLQTAYEQYF